The TCR beta chain described here comes from a study of blood T cell repertoires in COVID-19. Study background: Sources were T cells, B-cell-depleted T cells, or PBMCs; the material itself was cDNA or gDNA.

Cohort allocation depended upon clinical history that participants reported. Donors in Cohort 3 counted as recovered after two negative PCRs, clearance, or symptom resolution. Trimming removed 5 bases from V and 1 base from J, with 14 bases in between. Germline assignment: CDR1 MDHEN and CDR2 SYDVKM. The length of the CDR3 is 15 residues. Profiling relied on immunoSEQ multiplex PCR, and the TCRdb table lists in-frame clones only, not all of them. The sample lists approximately 290,000 clones; approximately 85% were seen once. The sequence was obtained from a woman in her thirties who had recovered from COVID-19. The V and J genes are TRBV28 and TRBJ1-1, with D hard to call. Sequencing used PBMCs or T cells enriched from blood (not recorded which). The CDR3 reads CASSVSYSRNTEAFF. CDR3 bases: TGTGCCAGCAGTGTCTCGTATTCCCGGAACACTGAAGCTTTCTTT.